The TCR beta chain under discussion was sequenced for a study of blood T cell repertoires in COVID-19. Study in general: The United States, Italy and Spain were the sources of the acute and convalescent COVID-19 samples. Sample material is recorded as cDNA or gDNA derived from T cells, B-cell-depleted T cells, or PBMCs.

Deletions cut 3 bases from V and 3 bases from J, with 11 bases between. CDR3 length: 14 residues. Germline assignment: CDR1 SEHNR and CDR2 FQNEAQ (reference sequence). Per the original data handling: Amplification of reference gene primers was used by the study to estimate nucleated cell counts. Generated by immunoSEQ multiplex PCR, the TCRdb table keeps only in-frame clones and is missing some. That table is the source of V, J and clone size, and D and trimming were worked out from the DNA. The top ten clones hold more than 2% of a sample with fewer than 130,000 clones, about 85% of them seen once. This sequence originates from a human donor in a cohort sampled during active COVID-19. The sample consisted of peripheral blood. The chain recombines TRBV7-9 with TRBJ1-1; D is perhaps TRBD1 (6 bases). The CDR3 here is CASSFMTGDTEAFF. DNA of the CDR3: TGTGCCAGCAGCTTCATGACAGGAGACACTGAAGCTTTCTTT.